This entry lists 26 T cell receptor beta chains sequenced from one sample in a study of blood T cell repertoires in COVID-19. Here immunoSEQ multiplex PCR was the method, and the copy in TCRdb shows in-frame clones only, minus some. The data contain some 110,000 clones, approximately 90% of them singletons. The source material was peripheral blood. Receptors originate from a man aged 45-65 years with COVID-19, enrolled during active disease.

This chain uses TRBV3-1 (or the pseudogene TRBV3-2) with TRBJ2-1; D not resolved. The ends were cut back, 0 bases at V and 1 base at J, with 10 bases in the middle. The CDR3 is 16 amino acids. Germline CDR1 LGHDT, CDR2 YNNKEL (reference sequence). CDR3 nucleotide sequence: TGTGCCAGCAGCCAAGATCTTGCAGATTCCTACAATGAGCAGTTCTTC. This translates into CASSQDLADSYNEQFF.

V and J are TRBV9 and TRBJ2-1, with TRBD2 matching over 7 bases. The junction had 14 bases not matched to a gene; V was cut back by 4 bases and J by 4 bases. Germline lookup yields CDR1 SGDLS and CDR2 YYNGEE. This CDR3 is 17 amino acids long. In DNA form, the CDR3 reads TGTGCCAGCAGCCCCAGGATTCTAGCGGAATCTTACAATGAGCAGTTCTTC. Its translation: CASSPRILAESYNEQFF. Supplemented by reference TRBV9 and TRBJ2-1, the full variable domain reads DSGVTQTPKHLITATGQRVTLRCSPRSGDLSVYWYQQSLDQGLQFLIQYYNGEERAKGNILERFSAQQFPDLHSELNLSSLELGDSALYFCASSPRILAESYNEQFFGPGTRLTVL.

CDR3 sequence: CASSQDLASGTYEQYF. The DNA for the CDR3 is TGTGCCAGCAGCCAAGATTTGGCTAGCGGAACCTACGAGCAGTACTTC. The rearrangement joins TRBV3-1 (or the pseudogene TRBV3-2) to TRBJ2-7, with 7 bases that match TRBD2. V gave up 0 bases and J gave up 2 bases; unmatched junction bases: 7. The germline CDR1 and CDR2 sequences are LGHDT and YNNKEL (reference sequence). The CDR3 totals 16 residues.

The rearrangement joins TRBV27 to TRBJ1-1; a weak D match, TRBD1 (6 bases). Looked up from germline, CDR1 is MNHEY and CDR2 is SMNVEV (reference sequence). Deletions cut 4 bases from V and 4 bases from J, with 10 bases between. The CDR3 extends over 13 amino acids. The CDR3 here is CASSSRGSTEAFF. The CDR3 DNA is TGTGCCAGCAGTTCCAGGGGTTCCACTGAAGCTTTCTTT.

V gene TRBV11-3 combines with J gene TRBJ2-1, with 8 bases lining up with TRBD1. The CDR3 loop spans 15 amino acids. Germline CDR1 SGHNT, CDR2 YENEEA. The ends lost 2 bases at V and 1 base at J; junction bases unmatched: 1. CDR3: CASSLQGASYNEQFF. The CDR3 DNA is TGTGCCAGCAGCTTACAGGGGGCGTCCTACAATGAGCAGTTCTTC. The variable domain in full, completed from reference TRBV11-3 and TRBJ2-1, reads EAGVVQSPRYKIIEKKQPVAFWCNPISGHNTLYWYLQNLGQGPELLIRYENEEAVDDSQLPKDRFSAERLKGVDSTLKIQPAELGDSAVYLCASSLQGASYNEQFFGPGTRLTVL.

The chain employs TRBV4-2 and TRBJ1-4; 7 nucleotides agree with TRBD1. Trimming at V came to 1 base and at J to 8 bases, leaving 10 bases not matched to a gene. Germline lookup yields CDR1 LGHNA and CDR2 YNFKEQ. The CDR3 sequence is 16 residues long. Written as DNA, the CDR3 is TGTGCCAGCAGCCAAGCGAGACAGGGTCGGGGGGAAAAACTGTTTTTT. Protein: CASSQARQGRGEKLFF.

This chain joins TRBV5-1 and TRBJ1-1; a weak D match, TRBD1 (6 bases). This CDR3 has 15 residues. From germline, CDR1 is SGHRS and CDR2 YFSETQ. Deletions cut 3 bases from V and 2 bases from J, with 14 bases between. As DNA, the CDR3 is TGCGCCAGCAGCTCACCGGGACACTCCAACACTGAAGCTTTCTTT. As protein: CASSSPGHSNTEAFF.

This rearrangement joins TRBV4-3 to TRBJ1-1, with D uncertain. This CDR3 is built from 15 residues. Germline loops: CDR1 LGHNA, CDR2 YSLEER. V was shortened by 0 bases and J by 4 bases, with 12 bases between the two germline ends. CDR3 bases: TGCGCCAGCAGCCAAGACAATAAAGTGAGCACTGAAGCTTTCTTT. This encodes CASSQDNKVSTEAFF.

V usage is TRBV10-3 and J usage is TRBJ2-7; 10 nucleotides match TRBD1. This CDR3 has 13 amino acids. CDR1 ENHRY and CDR2 SYGVKD come from the germline V gene. The ends lost 6 bases at V and 3 bases at J; junction bases unmatched: 2. The CDR3: CAIRGQGNYEQYF. Written as DNA, the CDR3 is TGTGCCATCAGGGGACAGGGGAACTACGAGCAGTACTTC.

The table lists this clone with a count of one. The chain links TRBV6-5 to TRBJ1-4; D is uncertain. Germline assignment: CDR1 MNHEY and CDR2 SVGAGI. Deletions cut 7 bases from V and 4 bases from J, with 10 bases between. This CDR3 has 13 amino acids. CDR3 amino acids: CASMMVGNEKLFF. Written as DNA, the CDR3 is TGTGCCAGCATGATGGTCGGTAATGAAAAACTGTTTTTT.

V usage is TRBV19 and J usage is TRBJ1-1, with D perhaps matching TRBD1 (6 bases). V was clipped by 6 bases and J by 3 bases, with 11 bases between them. CDR1 LNHDA and CDR2 SQIVND come from the germline V gene (reference sequence). The CDR3 consists of 13 residues. The CDR3, as DNA: TGTGCCAGTAGCGAGAACAGGGACACTGAAGCTTTCTTT. As protein: CASSENRDTEAFF.

V and J are TRBV3-1 (or the pseudogene TRBV3-2) and TRBJ1-1; D remains ambiguous. The CDR3 length is 14 residues. Germline V gives CDR1 LGHDT, CDR2 YNNKEL (reference sequence). The ends were cut back, 1 base at V and 1 base at J, with 7 bases in the middle. CDR3 in amino acids: CASSQGRRNTEAFF. The CDR3 DNA reads as TGTGCCAGCAGCCAAGGGAGACGGAACACTGAAGCTTTCTTT.

The count of this clone is one. The genes are TRBV7-2 and TRBJ2-3; a possible D gene is TRBD2 (6 bases). With 4 bases removed from V and 5 bases from J, the gap between germline ends came to 22 bases. The CDR3 spans 17 residues. Germline assignment: CDR1 SGHTA and CDR2 FQGNSA. The CDR3 nucleotides read TGTGCCAGCAGCTCACTATCTAGCGCGCTTTGGAGAGATACGCAGTATTTT. Translated, it gives CASSSLSSALWRDTQYF.

The chain couples TRBV28 to TRBJ2-7; 7 bases fit TRBD1. V trimming: 7 bases; J trimming: 5 bases; junction bases outside the gene matches: 14. The CDR3 length is 15 residues. Germline lookup yields CDR1 MDHEN and CDR2 SYDVKM. The CDR3 loop is CASNIRRGPKDEQYF. The CDR3 DNA sequence: TGTGCCAGCAATATAAGAAGGGGGCCGAAGGACGAGCAGTACTTC.

This chain joins TRBV6-2 or TRBV6-3 and TRBJ2-2; 8 bases map to TRBD1. Germline V gene sequence: CDR1 MNHEY, CDR2 SVGEGT. V gave up 6 bases and J gave up 1 base; unmatched junction bases: 7. CDR3 size: 16 residues. The CDR3 coding sequence is TGTGCCAGCAGCCAACAGGGGGGAAGGAACACCGGGGAGCTGTTTTTT. Translation gives CASSQQGGRNTGELFF.

Notes on this clone: Within the sample, other DNA sequences also encode this same CDR3. CDR3 region: CASSLGGQETQYF. CDR3 nucleotides: TGCGCCAGCAGCTTGGGCGGCCAAGAGACCCAGTACTTC. V gene TRBV5-1 combines with J gene TRBJ2-5; D is unresolved. This CDR3 has 13 residues. The V and J ends lost 0 bases and 1 base respectively, with 4 bases between them. CDR1 is SGHRS, CDR2 YFSETQ, per germline.

The chain has TRBV19 and TRBJ1-2; TRBD1 matches 7 bases. V lost 4 bases and J lost 4; bases outside the gene matches: 3. Germline V CDR1 and CDR2: LNHDA, SQIVND (reference sequence). The CDR3 contains 13 residues. The CDR3 spells CASSTPGGYGYTF. The CDR3 region has the DNA TGTGCCAGTAGTACCCCAGGGGGCTATGGCTACACCTTC.

The rearrangement joins TRBV19 to TRBJ2-2; TRBD1 agrees at 8 bases. The CDR3 extends over 14 amino acids. Trimming cost V 8 bases and J 7 bases; bases outside gene matches: 9. Germline lookup yields CDR1 LNHDA and CDR2 SQIVND (reference sequence). The CDR3 here is CASESDRGIGELFF. CDR3 coding DNA: TGTGCCAGTGAATCCGACAGGGGCATCGGGGAGCTGTTTTTT. Full variable domain (outside the CDR3, taken from reference TRBV19 and TRBJ2-2): DGGITQSPKYLFRKEGQNVTLSCEQNLNHDAMYWYRQDPGQGLRLIYYSQIVNDFQKGDIAEGYSVSREKKESFPLTVTSAQKNPTAFYLCASESDRGIGELFFGEGSRLTVL.

The rearrangement joins TRBV4-1 to TRBJ2-7; 12 bases match TRBD2. The CDR3 extends over 17 amino acids. Germline V lookup: CDR1 MGHRA, CDR2 YSYEKL. Trimming removed 4 bases from V and 2 bases from J; junction bases left unmatched: 9. CDR3 sequence reads: CASSRSPTSGSPYEQYV. The CDR3 DNA reads TGCGCCAGCAGCCGGAGCCCGACTAGCGGGAGTCCCTACGAGCAGTACGTC.

This rearrangement joins TRBV5-6 to TRBJ1-1; 7 bases agree with TRBD1. The V gene end was trimmed by 7 bases and the J gene end by 5 bases; junction bases not matched to a gene: 8. Looked up from germline, CDR1 is SGHDT and CDR2 is YYEEEE. The CDR3 totals 13 residues. The CDR3 bases are TGTGCCAGCTCTAGGGGGCGCGCGACTGAAGCTTTCTTT. It specifies CASSRGRATEAFF. The full variable domain, with the rest looked up from reference TRBV5-6 and TRBJ1-1, is DAGVTQSPTHLIKTRGQQVTLRCSPKSGHDTVSWYQQALGQGPQFIFQYYEEEERQRGNFPDRFSGHQFPNYSSELNVNALLLGDSALYLCASSRGRATEAFFGQGTRLTVV.

This sequence joins TRBV7-2 and TRBJ1-5; D gene uncertain. V was trimmed by 1 base and J by 9 bases, leaving 7 bases between them. This CDR3 contains 12 residues. Germline V lookup: CDR1 SGHTA, CDR2 FQGNSA. The CDR3 sequence is CASSLDVGPQHF. CDR3 in DNA: TGTGCCAGCAGCTTAGACGTCGGGCCCCAGCATTTT.

V gene TRBV5-1 combines with J gene TRBJ1-2; unclear D gene. Trimming shortened V by 0 bases and J by 8 bases, and 8 bases separated the two germline ends. There are 12 residues in the CDR3. Germline CDR1 and CDR2: SGHRS and YFSETQ. CDR3 bases: TGCGCCAGCAGCTTGGATGTGGAGGGCTACACCTTC. Translated: CASSLDVEGYTF.

This clone was seen more than once but under ten times. V usage is TRBV15 and J usage is TRBJ2-2; 7 positions agree with TRBD2. V was pared by 5 bases and J by 4 bases, with 10 bases of the junction left unmatched. CDR3 length equals 16 residues. Germline V gene sequence: CDR1 LNHNV, CDR2 YYDKDF (reference sequence). The CDR3 bases are TGTGCCACCAGCCCTGGACTAGGGTTGGGCACCGGGGAGCTGTTTTTT. It specifies CATSPGLGLGTGELFF.

This clone appeared a few times. V is TRBV27 and J is TRBJ2-7, with 12 bases matching TRBD2. Germline assignment: CDR1 MNHEY and CDR2 SMNVEV (reference sequence). This CDR3 has 16 amino acids. J lost 7 bases, V lost 1 base, and 8 bases had no gene match. This chain's CDR3 is CASSLLLGLAGREQYV. As DNA, the CDR3 is TGTGCCAGCAGTTTATTACTCGGACTAGCGGGGCGAGAGCAGTACGTC.

The chain employs TRBV6-1 and TRBJ2-2, with a weak D call TRBD2 (5 bases). V lost 1 base and J 1 base, leaving 7 bases between the germline ends. The CDR3 spans 15 residues. Germline V CDR1 and CDR2: MNHNS, SASEGT. CDR3 protein: CASSEEGENTGELFF. CDR3 DNA: TGTGCCAGCAGTGAAGAGGGAGAGAACACCGGGGAGCTGTTTTTT.

In its sample, this clone was seen a few times. The chain is built from TRBV5-1 and TRBJ2-1, with 7 bases fitting TRBD2. The CDR3 length is 15 residues. V dropped 2 bases and J dropped 4; count of bases not matched to a gene: 6. CDR1 and CDR2 (germline): SGHRS, YFSETQ. Here the CDR3 reads CASSFELAQYNEQFF. DNA of the CDR3: TGCGCCAGCAGCTTTGAACTAGCGCAATACAATGAGCAGTTCTTC.